What follows are 18 T cell receptor beta chains derived from one specimen sequenced in a study of control samples from healthy donors and cancer patients. TCRdb's table, derived via immunoSEQ multiplex PCR, lists solely in-frame clones and lacks some. The sample lists almost 95,000 clones, approximately 90% occurring once. What was sequenced was blood. The receptors stem from a woman aged 18-29 years in good health.

V and J are TRBV7-7 and TRBJ2-1, with D perhaps TRBD2 (7 bases). CDR1 is SSHAT, CDR2 FNYEAQ, per germline (reference sequence). V was trimmed by 1 base and J by 9 bases, leaving 16 bases between them. This CDR3 spans 15 amino acids. CDR3: CASSLGAGEGGEQFF. For the CDR3, the DNA is TGTGCCAGCAGCTTAGGGGCAGGGGAGGGGGGTGAGCAGTTCTTC. Supplemented by reference TRBV7-7 and TRBJ2-1, the full variable domain reads GAGVSQSPRYKVTKRGQDVTLRCDPISSHATLYWYQQALGQGPEFLTYFNYEAQPDKSGLPSDRFSAERPEGSISTLTIQRTEQRDSAMYRCASSLGAGEGGEQFFGPGTRLTVL.

This chain uses TRBV4-1 with TRBJ1-6; weak D call: TRBD1 (5 bases). Per the germline V gene, CDR1 is MGHRA and CDR2 is YSYEKL. CDR3 size: 16 residues. Trimming removed 0 bases from V and 10 bases from J, with 16 bases in between. The chain's CDR3 is CASSQEKGPARSPLHF. CDR3 DNA sequence: TGCGCCAGCAGCCAAGAAAAGGGGCCGGCCCGATCACCCCTCCACTTT.

This chain connects TRBV27 to TRBJ2-7; 8 nucleotides agree with TRBD2. The V gene end was trimmed by 2 bases and the J gene end by 4 bases; junction bases not matched to a gene: 4. Germline assignment: CDR1 MNHEY and CDR2 SMNVEV (reference sequence). This CDR3 comprises 14 residues. The CDR3 DNA follows: TGTGCCAGCAGTTTACGGGGGGGGGAGTACGAGCAGTACTTC. Translated: CASSLRGGEYEQYF.

The J gene is TRBJ2-7, the V gene TRBV6-5; maybe TRBD2 (7 bases). V lost 8 bases and J 3 bases, leaving 14 bases between the germline ends. Germline V gene data show CDR1 as MNHEY and CDR2 as SVGAGI. This CDR3 region has 13 residues. The CDR3 here is CASGRGDVYEQYF. For the CDR3, the DNA is TGTGCCAGCGGGAGGGGGGATGTCTACGAGCAGTACTTC.

The chain recombines TRBV5-1 with TRBJ1-2; the D is unclear. The germline CDR1 and CDR2 sequences are SGHRS and YFSETQ. This CDR3 has 13 amino acids. V was clipped by 1 base and J by 4 bases, with 8 bases between them. CDR3 region: CASSLQEGYGYTF. The CDR3 nucleotides read TGCGCCAGCAGCTTGCAGGAAGGCTATGGCTACACCTTC.

This clone was seen more than once but under ten times. This chain uses TRBV5-1 with TRBJ2-7; possibly TRBD2 for D (6 bases). The length of the CDR3 is 15 residues. V was pared by 0 bases and J by 4 bases, with 14 bases between. Germline V lookup: CDR1 SGHRS, CDR2 YFSETQ. The CDR3 loop is CASSLVVGLQYEQYF. In DNA, the CDR3 is TGCGCCAGCAGCTTGGTGGTCGGACTACAATACGAGCAGTACTTC.

This clone was counted a single time. The chain employs TRBV2 and TRBJ2-7; the D gene is possibly TRBD2 (6 bases). CDR1 and CDR2 from the germline V gene are SNHLY and FYNNEI. V lost 6 bases and J lost 12, with 18 bases in between. CDR3 size: 12 residues. The CDR3 bases are TGTGCCAGCAGGTTTGATGGGGGGAACATGTACTTC. This translates into CASRFDGGNMYF.

In this sample, this clone turned up once. The chain employs TRBV5-6 and TRBJ1-3; weak D call: TRBD1 (5 bases). V was shortened by 4 bases and J by 8 bases, with 16 bases between the two germline ends. The CDR3 runs to 14 residues. Germline V gene sequence: CDR1 SGHDT, CDR2 YYEEEE. The CDR3 loop reads CASSRGTARDTIYF. CDR3 DNA sequence: TGTGCCAGCAGCCGCGGGACGGCTAGGGACACCATATATTTT. Looking up the rest from reference TRBV5-6 and TRBJ1-3 gives the full variable domain: DAGVTQSPTHLIKTRGQQVTLRCSPKSGHDTVSWYQQALGQGPQFIFQYYEEEERQRGNFPDRFSGHQFPNYSSELNVNALLLGDSALYLCASSRGTARDTIYFGEGSWLTVV.

The J gene is TRBJ1-5, the V gene TRBV11-3; tentative D call: TRBD1 (5 bases). The CDR3 runs 13 residues. Trimming stripped 10 bases from V and 6 bases from J, with 16 bases between. Looked up from germline, CDR1 is SGHNT and CDR2 is YENEEA. The CDR3 coding sequence is TGTGCCACCCCCGGGGGGGGGAGTCAGCCCCAGCATTTT. It codes for CATPGGGSQPQHF.

Concerning this clone: This sample also contains other DNA sequences that code for the same CDR3. V usage is TRBV29-1 and J usage is TRBJ1-4; 8 bases align to TRBD1. This CDR3 is 12 amino acids long. Trimming cost V 6 bases and J 8 bases; bases outside gene matches: 5. CDR1 is SQVTM and CDR2 is ANQGSEA in the germline V gene. The CDR3 spells CSVRTGYEKLFF. The CDR3, as DNA: TGCAGCGTCAGGACAGGGTACGAAAAACTGTTTTTT.

This chain connects TRBV12-5 to TRBJ1-4, with 7 positions matching TRBD1. The germline gives CDR1 LGHNT, CDR2 FRNRAP. The CDR3 spans 14 residues. V was clipped by 5 bases and J by 6 bases; unmatched bases: 6. DNA of the CDR3: TGTGCTAGTGGTGAAGACAGGGTTGATGAAAAACTGTTTTTT. Translation: CASGEDRVDEKLFF. Filled out from reference TRBV12-5 and TRBJ1-4, the complete variable domain reads DARVTQTPRHKVTEMGQEVTMRCQPILGHNTVFWYRQTMMQGLELLAYFRNRAPLDDSGMPKDRFSAEMPDATLATLKIQPSEPRDSAVYFCASGEDRVDEKLFFGSGTQLSVL.

This rearrangement joins TRBV27 to TRBJ2-1; D remains unclear. The CDR3 contains 14 residues. Germline CDR1 MNHEY, CDR2 SMNVEV (reference sequence). V lost 7 bases and J 6 bases, leaving 16 bases between the germline ends. In DNA, the CDR3 is TGTGCCAGCACCACCAATGGTTACGTCAATGAGCAGTTCTTC. This translates into CASTTNGYVNEQFF.

This chain connects TRBV5-1 to TRBJ1-1, with D perhaps matching TRBD1 (5 bases). The CDR3 contains 14 residues. Trimming left V 2 bases short and J 3 bases short, with 11 bases between. The germline gives CDR1 SGHRS, CDR2 YFSETQ. CDR3: CASSFGGGDTEAFF. In nucleotides, the CDR3 is TGCGCCAGCAGCTTCGGGGGTGGTGACACTGAAGCTTTCTTT.

This CDR3 is CASSLRSSGGDNEQFF. CDR3 coding DNA: TGTGCCAGCAGCTTAAGGAGTAGCGGGGGAGACAATGAGCAGTTCTTC. J is TRBJ2-1 and V is TRBV7-3, with 9 bases aligning to TRBD2. Germline-derived CDR1 and CDR2 are SGHTA and FQGTGA. After removal of 1 base from V and 5 bases from J, the junction contained 6 bases not matched to a gene. CDR3 length: 16 amino acids.

The chain employs TRBV18 and TRBJ2-7; 7 bases are a match to TRBD1. The CDR3 spans 14 residues. Germline V lookup: CDR1 KGHSH, CDR2 LQKENI. V shed 3 bases and J 6 bases; nucleotides not matched to a gene: 8. CDR3 sequence (DNA): TGTGCCAGCTCACCCTCAACCCGGACAGGCGAGCAGTACTTC. This sequence encodes CASSPSTRTGEQYF.

The chain joins TRBV6-5 to TRBJ2-7; D not resolved. Trimming cost V 4 bases and J 7 bases, with 11 bases left between them. CDR1 and CDR2 (germline): MNHEY, SVGAGI. This CDR3 spans 12 amino acids. As DNA, the CDR3 is TGTGCCAGCAGTTTAGGGTCAAGAGAGCAGTACTTC. It translates to CASSLGSREQYF.

This clone has just one count. The chain links TRBV4-2 to TRBJ1-2; no clear D gene. The V end lost 4 bases, the J end lost 3 bases, and 18 bases lay between the germline ends. The CDR3 spans 16 residues. CDR1 LGHNA and CDR2 YNFKEQ come from the germline V gene. In DNA form, the CDR3 reads TGTGCCAGCAGCCTGACTCAACGGCGGCCTGACTATGGCTACACCTTC. Amino acids: CASSLTQRRPDYGYTF.

The J gene is TRBJ1-1, the V gene TRBV2; D not certain. The V gene's germline CDR1 is SNHLY and CDR2 FYNNEI. CDR3 size: 13 residues. Trimming took off 4 bases at V and 0 bases at J, with 6 bases between the two ends. The CDR3 DNA sequence: TGTGCCAGCAGTGTTTCTATGAACACTGAAGCTTTCTTT. As protein: CASSVSMNTEAFF. The variable domain in full, with the rest retrieved from reference TRBV2 and TRBJ1-1, is EPEVTQTPSHQVTQMGQEVILRCVPISNHLYFYWYRQILGQKVEFLVSFYNNEISEKSEIFDDQFSVERPDGSNFTLKIRSTKLEDSAMYFCASSVSMNTEAFFGQGTRLTVV.